These 25 T cell receptor beta chains were all obtained from the same sample, sequenced in a study of cytomegalovirus exposure and HLA in healthy donors. The study ran its PCR with 60 Vbeta and 13 Jbeta primers. Only in-frame clones appear in the TCRdb table, and some are missing; sequencing was by immunoSEQ multiplex PCR. Among roughly 240,000 clones, 82% were seen once, and the ten largest hold over 5%. Material: PBMCs. The receptor source for this set is a woman aged 40 to 50 in good health and CMV-seropositive.

This clone was seen more than once but under ten times. The junction does not match germline at one end; this may be a read error. The chain has TRBV6-1 and TRBJ2-2; the match to TRBD1 covers 12 bases. CDR1 and CDR2 from the germline V gene are MNHNS and SASEGT. The CDR3 is 16 residues long. In DNA form, the CDR3 reads TGTGCCAGCAGTCAAGCCGGGACAGGGGGCGCCGGGGAGCTGTTTTTT. Translated: CASSQAGTGGAGELFF.

This clone was seen only once. The genes are TRBV4-3 and TRBJ2-6; D not certain. This CDR3 is built from 16 residues. Germline-derived CDR1 and CDR2 are LGHNA and YSLEER. V gave up 0 bases and J gave up 1 base, with 7 bases separating them. The CDR3 nucleotides read TGCGCCAGCAGCCAAGATCAGACATCTGGGGCCAACGTCCTGACTTTC. Protein: CASSQDQTSGANVLTF.

The V and J genes are TRBV19 and TRBJ2-7; unclear D gene. This CDR3 contains 13 residues. CDR1 is LNHDA and CDR2 is SQIVND in the germline V gene (reference sequence). Trimming stripped 3 bases from V and 3 bases from J, with 9 bases between. CDR3 DNA sequence: TGTGCCAGTAGTATTGTCGCAGGCTACGAGCAGTACTTC. Translating gives CASSIVAGYEQYF.

This chain connects TRBV6-4 to TRBJ2-1; 7 nucleotides align to TRBD2. V trimming: 2 bases; J trimming: 5 bases; junction bases outside the gene matches: 9. Germline V lookup: CDR1 MRHNA, CDR2 SNTAGT. The CDR3 runs to 16 residues. The CDR3 DNA follows: TGTGCCAGCAGTGACGCCGGCGGGAGTGGGAACAATGAGCAGTTCTTC. It encodes CASSDAGGSGNNEQFF.

This chain connects TRBV30 to TRBJ1-1; D ambiguous. V lost 3 bases to trimming and J lost 0 bases, with 14 bases between them. Germline V gene lookup returns CDR1 GTSNPN and CDR2 SVGIG (reference sequence). The CDR3 is 15 residues long. CDR3 residues: CAWRSGRALNTEAFF. CDR3 DNA sequence: TGTGCCTGGAGGTCGGGGAGGGCTTTGAACACTGAAGCTTTCTTT.

The rearrangement joins TRBV6-1 to TRBJ2-1, with 8 bases matching TRBD2. The germline CDR1 and CDR2 sequences are MNHNS and SASEGT. V lost 1 base to trimming and J lost 12 bases; unmatched junction nucleotides: 14. The CDR3 loop spans 16 amino acids. DNA for the CDR3: TGTGCCAGCAGTGAAGGAGGCGGGGGGACTGGGGGTAGGCAGTTCTTC. It codes for CASSEGGGGTGGRQFF.

This clone appeared a few times. The chain uses TRBV6-5 and TRBJ1-3; no clear D gene. The CDR3 length is 16 residues. Germline V gene lookup returns CDR1 MNHEY and CDR2 SVGAGI. Trimming took off 0 bases at V and 0 bases at J, with 9 bases between the two ends. CDR3: CASSYSDKNSGNTIYF. For the CDR3, the DNA is TGTGCCAGCAGTTACTCAGACAAAAACTCTGGAAACACCATATATTTT.

The chain employs TRBV11-2 and TRBJ2-6, with D perhaps matching TRBD2 (6 bases). This CDR3 comprises 16 residues. Germline assignment: CDR1 SGHAT and CDR2 FQNNGV. V lost 0 bases to trimming and J lost 2 bases, with 8 bases between them. The CDR3 sequence: CASSLDRGAGANVLTF. The DNA of the CDR3 is TGTGCCAGCAGCTTAGATCGCGGGGCTGGGGCCAACGTCCTGACTTTC.

V is TRBV19 and J is TRBJ2-2, with D unresolved. V lost 9 bases, J lost 8 bases, and 4 bases lay in between. Germline loops: CDR1 LNHDA, CDR2 SQIVND (reference sequence). This CDR3 contains 9 residues. As DNA, the CDR3 is TGTGCCAGGACAGGGGAGCTGTTTTTT. Translating gives CARTGELFF.

The V and J genes are TRBV11-2 and TRBJ2-7, with 7 bases identical to TRBD1. V was pared by 1 base and J by 0 bases, with 9 bases of the junction left unmatched. CDR1 SGHAT and CDR2 FQNNGV come from the germline V gene. The CDR3 totals 17 residues. CDR3: CASSLGGGQTISYEQYF. DNA of the CDR3: TGTGCCAGCAGCTTAGGTGGGGGACAGACAATCTCCTACGAGCAGTACTTC.

V and J are TRBV7-2 and TRBJ2-6, with D hard to call. Trimming stripped 5 bases from V and 0 bases from J, with 11 bases between. This CDR3 spans 16 amino acids. From germline, CDR1 is SGHTA and CDR2 FQGNSA. This chain's CDR3 is CASSTRLNSGANVLTF. CDR3 nucleotides: TGTGCCAGCAGCACCCGACTCAACTCTGGGGCCAACGTCCTGACTTTC. Full variable domain (remainder filled in from reference TRBV7-2 and TRBJ2-6): GAGVSQSPSNKVTEKGKDVELRCDPISGHTALYWYRQSLGQGLEFLIYFQGNSAPDKSGLPSDRFSAERTGGSVSTLTIQRTQQEDSAVYLCASSTRLNSGANVLTFGAGSRLTVL.

This clone was observed a few times. V is TRBV4-2 and J is TRBJ1-2; maybe TRBD1 (5 bases). The V end lost 10 bases, the J end lost 6 bases, and 21 bases lay between the germline ends. This CDR3 contains 14 residues. Germline CDR1 and CDR2: LGHNA and YNFKEQ. The CDR3 loop is CATSAPQGGDGYTF. The CDR3 DNA follows: TGTGCCACCTCCGCCCCGCAGGGAGGAGATGGCTACACCTTC.

This rearrangement joins TRBV5-1 to TRBJ2-5, with TRBD1 matching 8 bases. V lost 4 bases and J lost 5; bases outside the gene matches: 10. The CDR3 is made up of 15 amino acids. Germline V CDR1 and CDR2: SGHRS, YFSETQ. CDR3 nucleotide sequence: TGCGCCAGCAGCCAAGCACCTACAGGGGGGGAGACCCAGTACTTC. This codes for CASSQAPTGGETQYF.

This clone was seen more than once but under ten times. The V gene is TRBV5-6, the J gene TRBJ2-7; perhaps TRBD1 as D (6 bases). Trimming took off 4 bases at V and 0 bases at J, with 11 bases between the two ends. This CDR3 region has 14 residues. Germline CDR1 reads SGHDT; CDR2 reads YYEEEE. The CDR3 region has the DNA TGTGCCAGCAGCCGTAGGGACACCTCCTACGAGCAGTACTTC. It translates to CASSRRDTSYEQYF.

The chain couples TRBV10-2 to TRBJ2-1; TRBD2 agrees at 11 bases. The CDR3 runs 17 residues. Germline V gives CDR1 WSHSY, CDR2 SAAADI. V lost 6 bases, J lost 6 bases, and 13 bases stayed unmatched. The CDR3 protein is CASSSTSGRGVGNEQFF. CDR3 bases: TGCGCCAGCAGCTCCACTAGCGGGAGAGGAGTAGGCAATGAGCAGTTCTTC.

The chain employs TRBV7-2 and TRBJ2-7; tentative D call: TRBD2 (6 bases). From germline, CDR1 is SGHTA and CDR2 FQGNSA. The germline V and J ends were trimmed by 1 base and 6 bases, with 10 bases remaining between them. This CDR3 spans 13 amino acids. The CDR3 region has the DNA TGTGCCAGCAGCTTAGTTAGGGGAGGCGAGCAGTACTTC. Its translation is CASSLVRGGEQYF.

As to this clone: Mismatch with germline at one junction end may stem from a read error. This sample includes further DNA sequences coding for the same CDR3. This sequence joins TRBV2 and TRBJ1-6; 7 bases align to TRBD1. This CDR3 has 14 residues. From germline, CDR1 is SNHLY and CDR2 FYNNEI. This CDR3 reads CASRWGQNNSPLHF. CDR3 nucleotides: TGTGCCAGCAGGTGGGGACAGAATAATTCCCCCCTCCACTTT.

The rearrangement joins TRBV11-1 to TRBJ2-7, with 10 bases aligning to TRBD2. Trimming removed 7 bases from V and 2 bases from J; junction bases left unmatched: 14. The V gene's germline CDR1 is SGHAT and CDR2 FQDESV (reference sequence). The CDR3 loop spans 17 amino acids. The chain's CDR3 is CASNSLAGATRTYEQYF. CDR3 in DNA: TGTGCCAGCAACTCCCTAGCGGGGGCAACTCGGACCTACGAGCAGTACTTC.

V gene TRBV18 combines with J gene TRBJ2-3, with 7 bases aligning to TRBD1. The CDR3 totals 16 residues. V shed 3 bases and J 3 bases; nucleotides not matched to a gene: 9. Germline V gene data show CDR1 as KGHSH and CDR2 as LQKENI. Written as DNA, the CDR3 is TGTGCCAGCTCACCCCTGGTGAGGGGGCGGACAGATACGCAGTATTTT. Protein product: CASSPLVRGRTDTQYF.

The chain has TRBV5-1 and TRBJ2-7; 10 bases are shared with TRBD1. This CDR3 is built from 15 residues. Germline CDR1 SGHRS, CDR2 YFSETQ. J gave up 3 bases and V 0 bases, and 3 bases lay outside the gene matches. CDR3 in amino acids: CASSLGTGGVYEQYF. The CDR3 coding sequence is TGCGCCAGCAGCTTGGGGACAGGGGGGGTCTACGAGCAGTACTTC.

The rearrangement joins TRBV7-2 to TRBJ2-5; perhaps TRBD1 as D (6 bases). The V end was cut by 5 bases, the J end by 0 bases, with 13 bases between. Germline V gene sequence: CDR1 SGHTA, CDR2 FQGNSA. The CDR3 is 15 residues long. The CDR3 spells CASSAGQLYQETQYF. The CDR3 coding sequence is TGTGCCAGCAGCGCCGGACAGTTGTACCAAGAGACCCAGTACTTC.

The CDR3 DNA is TGTGCCAGCAGCCAAGACGTCGGGAACACTGAAGCTTTCTTT. Amino acid sequence: CASSQDVGNTEAFF. The V call is TRBV4-2, the J call TRBJ1-1; D is uncertain. The V end was cut by 0 bases, the J end by 1 base, with 6 bases between. CDR3 length: 14 residues. CDR1 is LGHNA, CDR2 YNFKEQ, per germline.

The gene calls are TRBV7-2 and TRBJ1-2; 9 positions agree with TRBD1. In germline, CDR1 is SGHTA, CDR2 FQGNSA. The CDR3 covers 15 residues. V lost 6 bases to trimming and J lost 7 bases; unmatched junction nucleotides: 12. The CDR3 DNA reads TGTGCCAGCAGATCCCACGGGGGACAGGGATTTGGCTACACCTTC. It encodes CASRSHGGQGFGYTF.

This clone is a singleton in its sample. The chain joins TRBV5-4 to TRBJ1-3; no firm D call. The V gene lost 4 bases and the J gene lost 0 bases, with 11 bases spanning the gap. The CDR3 is 15 residues long. The V gene's germline CDR1 is SGHNT and CDR2 YYREEE (reference sequence). CDR3 DNA sequence: TGTGCCAGCAGCGTCGACTCGATCTCTGGAAACACCATATATTTT. It encodes CASSVDSISGNTIYF.

This sequence joins TRBV4-1 and TRBJ2-7, with D tentatively TRBD1 (5 bases). This CDR3 is 13 amino acids long. With 3 bases removed from V and 4 bases from J, the gap between germline ends came to 10 bases. Germline lookup yields CDR1 MGHRA and CDR2 YSYEKL. CDR3 sequence: CASSQDRGYEQYF. For the CDR3, the DNA is TGCGCCAGCAGCCAGGATAGGGGATACGAGCAGTACTTC.